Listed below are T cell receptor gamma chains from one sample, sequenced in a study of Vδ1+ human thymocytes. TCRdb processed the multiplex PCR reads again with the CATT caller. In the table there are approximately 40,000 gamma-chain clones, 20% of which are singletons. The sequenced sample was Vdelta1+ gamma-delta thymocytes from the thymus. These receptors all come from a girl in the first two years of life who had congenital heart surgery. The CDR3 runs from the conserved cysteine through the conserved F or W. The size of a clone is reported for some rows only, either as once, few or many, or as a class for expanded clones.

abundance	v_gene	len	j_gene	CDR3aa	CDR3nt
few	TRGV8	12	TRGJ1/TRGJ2	CATWDLFDKKLF	TGTGCCACCTGGGATTTGTTTGATAAGAAACTCTTT
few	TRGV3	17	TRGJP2	CATWDPEPYSSDWIKTF	TGTGCCACCTGGGATCCCGAACCATATAGTAGTGATTGGATCAAGACGTTT
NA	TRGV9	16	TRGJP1	CALWEVRKTTGWFKIF	TGTGCCTTGTGGGAGGTGCGGAAAACCACTGGTTGGTTCAAGATATTT
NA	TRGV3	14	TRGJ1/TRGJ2	CATWDRQSRFKKLF	TGTGCCACCTGGGACAGGCAGTCCCGATTTAAGAAACTCTTT
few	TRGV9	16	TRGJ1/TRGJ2	CALWEVRTLGGYKKLF	TGCGCCTTGTGGGAGGTGCGGACCCTCGGGGGTTATAAGAAACTCTTT
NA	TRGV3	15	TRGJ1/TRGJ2	CATWDRFREEYKKLF	TGTGCCACCTGGGACAGATTTCGGGAGGAGTATAAGAAACTCTTT
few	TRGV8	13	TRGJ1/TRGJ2	CATWDRWNYKKLF	TGTGCCACCTGGGATAGGTGGAATTATAAGAAACTCTTT
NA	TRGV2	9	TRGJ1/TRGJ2	CATWRPRVF	TGTGCCACCTGGCGCCCAAGGGTCTTT
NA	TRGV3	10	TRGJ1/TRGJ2	CATWDIEKLF	TGTGCCACCTGGGACATAGAGAAACTCTTT
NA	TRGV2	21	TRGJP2	CATWDGRGGQRLGYSDWIKTF	TGTGCCACCTGGGACGGGCGAGGCGGGCAGAGGTTGGGATATAGTGATTGGATCAAGACGTTT
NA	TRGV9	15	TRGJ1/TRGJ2	CALWEKIPSGYKKLF	TGTGCCTTGTGGGAGAAGATCCCCTCCGGTTATAAGAAACTCTTT
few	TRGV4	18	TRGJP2	CATWDASSGGSSDWIKTF	TGTGCCACCTGGGATGCCTCCTCGGGGGGGAGTAGTGATTGGATCAAGACGTTT
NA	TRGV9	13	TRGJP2	CALWEVAPWIKTF	TGTGCCTTGTGGGAGGTGGCTCCTTGGATCAAGACGTTT
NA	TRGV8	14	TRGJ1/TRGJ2	CATWDPMNSRKKLF	TGTGCCACCTGGGATCCGATGAACTCGCGTAAGAAACTCTTT
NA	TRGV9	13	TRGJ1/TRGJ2	CALWEASVYKKLF	TGTGCCTTGTGGGAGGCCTCCGTTTATAAGAAACTCTTT
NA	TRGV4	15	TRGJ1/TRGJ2	CATWDDPAFYYKKLF	TGTGCCACCTGGGATGACCCAGCATTTTATTATAAGAAACTCTTT
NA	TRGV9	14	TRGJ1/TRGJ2	CALWEVKHYYKTLF	TGTGCCTTGTGGGAGGTGAAGCATTATTATAAGACACTCTTT
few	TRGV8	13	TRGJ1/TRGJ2	CATWALNYYKKLF	TGTGCCACCTGGGCTTTGAATTATTATAAGAAACTCTTT
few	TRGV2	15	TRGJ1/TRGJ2	CATWDGNSNYYKKLF	TGTGCCACCTGGGACGGGAATTCGAATTATTATAAGAAACTCTTT
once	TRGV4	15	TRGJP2	CATWSEEGSDWIKTF	TGTGCCACCTGGTCGGAGGAAGGTAGTGATTGGATCAAGACGTTT
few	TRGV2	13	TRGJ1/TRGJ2	CATWDALYYKKLF	TGTGCCACCTGGGACGCACTTTATTATAAGAAACTCTTT
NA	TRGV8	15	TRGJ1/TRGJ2	CATWASSKDYYKKLF	TGTGCCACCTGGGCATCTTCTAAGGATTATTATAAGAAACTCTTT
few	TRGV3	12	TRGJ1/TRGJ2	CATRDESPKKLF	TGTGCCACCAGGGACGAGTCACCTAAGAAACTCTTT
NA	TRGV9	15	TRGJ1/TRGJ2	CALWEVRPPFYKKLF	TGTGCCTTGTGGGAGGTGCGCCCCCCTTTTTATAAGAAACTCTTT
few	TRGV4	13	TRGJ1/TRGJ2	CATWDGPFNKKLF	TGTGCCACCTGGGATGGCCCCTTCAATAAGAAACTCTTT
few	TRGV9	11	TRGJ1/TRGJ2	CALWLNHKKLF	TGTGCCTTGTGGCTTAATCATAAGAAACTCTTT
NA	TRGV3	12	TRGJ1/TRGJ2	CATWFLYYKKLF	TGTGCCACCTGGTTCCTATATTATAAGAAACTCTTT
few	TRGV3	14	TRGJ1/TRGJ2	CATWDTPRPRKKLF	TGTGCCACCTGGGACACCCCCCGGCCGCGTAAGAAACTCTTT
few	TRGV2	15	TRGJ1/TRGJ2	CATWDGQTNYYKKLF	TGTGCCACCTGGGACGGCCAAACGAATTATTATAAGAAACTCTTT
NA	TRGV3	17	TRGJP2	CATWDRETYSSDWIKTF	TGTGCCACCTGGGACCGCGAAACTTATAGTAGTGATTGGATCAAGACGTTT
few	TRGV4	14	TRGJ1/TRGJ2	CATWDGRPYYKKLF	TGTGCCACCTGGGATGGACGCCCTTATTATAAGAAACTCTTT
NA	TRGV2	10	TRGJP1	CAITGWFKIF	TGTGCCATCACTGGTTGGTTCAAGATATTT
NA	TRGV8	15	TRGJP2	CATWDWGDSDWIKTF	TGTGCCACCTGGGATTGGGGGGATAGTGATTGGATCAAGACGTTT
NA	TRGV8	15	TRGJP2	CATWDRPDSDWIKTF	TGTGCCACCTGGGATAGGCCAGATAGTGATTGGATCAAGACGTTT
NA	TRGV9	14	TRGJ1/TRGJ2	CALWEAIHYYKKLF	TGTGCCTTGTGGGAGGCGATTCATTATTATAAGAAACTCTTT
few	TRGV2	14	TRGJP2	CATWDPGSDWIKTF	TGTGCCACCTGGGACCCGGGTAGTGATTGGATCAAGACGTTT
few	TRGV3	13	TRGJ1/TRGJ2	CATWHSWDYKKLF	TGTGCCACCTGGCATTCTTGGGATTATAAGAAACTCTTT
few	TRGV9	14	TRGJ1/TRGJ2	CALWELLHDYKKLF	TGTGCCTTGTGGGAGCTACTCCACGATTATAAGAAACTCTTT
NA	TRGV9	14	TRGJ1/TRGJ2	CALWEVRFVGKKLF	TGTGCCTTGTGGGAGGTTCGTTTTGTTGGTAAGAAACTCTTT
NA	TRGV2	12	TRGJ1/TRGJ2	CATWDSVGKKLF	TGTGCCACCTGGGACAGTGTTGGGAAGAAACTCTTT
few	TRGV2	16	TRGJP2	CATWDGPYSSDWIKTF	TGTGCCACCTGGGACGGGCCTTATAGTAGTGATTGGATCAAGACGTTT
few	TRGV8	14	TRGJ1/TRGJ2	CATWDSPNYYKKLF	TGTGCCACCTGGGATAGCCCTAATTATTATAAGAAACTCTTT
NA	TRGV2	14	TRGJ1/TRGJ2	CATWDGPTHAKKLF	TGTGCCACCTGGGACGGGCCCACACACGCCAAGAAACTCTTT
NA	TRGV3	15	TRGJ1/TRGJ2	CATWDRPPNYYKKLF	TGTGCCACCTGGGACAGGCCGCCGAATTATTATAAGAAACTCTTT
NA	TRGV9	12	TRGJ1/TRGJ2	CALWEPWYEKLF	TGTGCCTTGTGGGAGCCCTGGTATGAGAAACTCTTT
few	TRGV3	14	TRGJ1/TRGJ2	CATWDRPEGYKKLF	TGTGCCACCTGGGACAGGCCGGAAGGGTATAAGAAACTCTTT
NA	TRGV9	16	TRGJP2	CALWEARGRSDWIKTF	TGTGCCTTGTGGGAGGCGAGAGGGAGAAGTGATTGGATCAAGACGTTT
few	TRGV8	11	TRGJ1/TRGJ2	CATWDRSKKLF	TGTGCCACCTGGGATAGGTCCAAGAAACTCTTT
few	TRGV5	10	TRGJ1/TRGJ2	CATVYYKKLF	TGTGCCACCGTTTATTATAAGAAACTCTTT
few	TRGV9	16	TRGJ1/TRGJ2	CALWEVQILDYYKKLF	TGTGCCTTGTGGGAGGTGCAGATTTTGGATTATTATAAGAAACTCTTT
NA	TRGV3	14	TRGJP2	CATWVLSSDWIKTF	TGTGCCACCTGGGTGTTAAGTAGTGATTGGATCAAGACGTTT
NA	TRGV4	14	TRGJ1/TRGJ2	CATWDGPGVRKKLF	TGTGCCACCTGGGACGGTCCCGGAGTGAGGAAGAAACTCTTT
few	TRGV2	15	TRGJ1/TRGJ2	CATWEGQRNYYKKLF	TGTGCCACCTGGGAGGGGCAAAGGAATTATTATAAGAAACTCTTT
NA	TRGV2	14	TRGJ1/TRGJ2	CATWDGPELDKKLF	TGTGCCACCTGGGACGGGCCGGAGCTAGATAAGAAACTCTTT
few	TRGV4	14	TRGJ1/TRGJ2	CATWDRDGGYKKLF	TGTGCCACCTGGGATCGGGATGGTGGGTATAAGAAACTCTTT
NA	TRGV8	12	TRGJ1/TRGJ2	CATWDDPYKKLF	TGTGCCACCTGGGATGATCCTTATAAGAAACTCTTT
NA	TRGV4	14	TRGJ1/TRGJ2	CATWEKPSPYKKLF	TGTGCCACCTGGGAAAAACCGAGTCCTTATAAGAAACTCTTT